One and the same sample provided the 28 T cell receptor beta chains below, sequenced in a study of blood T cell repertoires in COVID-19. Data came from immunoSEQ multiplex PCR; TCRdb stores just in-frame clones and leaves some out. The data contain 310,000 or so clones, 89% of them singletons. Input material: peripheral blood. The receptors were sampled from a man between 18 and 29 years old who had recovered from COVID-19.

The chain couples TRBV7-2 to TRBJ1-2; 9 bases agree with TRBD1. The germline V gene has CDR1 SGHTA and CDR2 FQGNSA. V dropped 3 bases and J dropped 4; count of bases not matched to a gene: 6. The CDR3 length is 15 residues. This CDR3 reads CASSLGDRDSYGYTF. CDR3 DNA sequence: TGTGCCAGCAGCTTGGGGGACAGGGACAGCTATGGCTACACCTTC.

The chain links TRBV20-1 to TRBJ1-2, with no clear D. Germline loops: CDR1 DFQATT, CDR2 SNEGSKA (reference sequence). CDR3 length: 14 residues. Trimming removed 3 bases at V and 0 bases at J, with 11 bases between. The CDR3 region has the DNA TGCAGTGCTAGTTACCCCGGGACTAACTATGGCTACACCTTC. The encoded protein is CSASYPGTNYGYTF.

This clone was seen only once. This chain joins TRBV7-9 and TRBJ2-5, with TRBD2 matching 11 bases. In germline, CDR1 is SEHNR, CDR2 FQNEAQ (reference sequence). V shed 3 bases, J shed 1 base, and the junction held 13 bases outside the gene matches. The CDR3 consists of 19 residues. This CDR3 reads CASSFEGLLAGAFQETQYF. The CDR3 DNA follows: TGTGCCAGCAGCTTCGAGGGGCTACTAGCGGGGGCCTTCCAAGAGACCCAGTACTTC.

DNA for the CDR3: TGTGCCAGCAGCGAAGGGGGCGGATTTGTAGATCAGCCCCAGCATTTT. Amino acid sequence: CASSEGGGFVDQPQHF. The V gene is TRBV9, the J gene TRBJ1-5; 7 positions match TRBD1. The CDR3 consists of 16 residues. Germline CDR1 and CDR2: SGDLS and YYNGEE. Trimming at V came to 3 bases and at J to 5 bases, leaving 11 bases not matched to a gene.

The CDR3 sequence: CASSPPLGLAGVMGETQYF. For the CDR3, the DNA is TGTGCCAGCAGCCCCCCCTTGGGGCTAGCGGGAGTAATGGGAGAGACCCAGTACTTC. The V gene is TRBV28, the J gene TRBJ2-5, with 10 bases identical to TRBD2. From germline, CDR1 is MDHEN and CDR2 SYDVKM. The CDR3 is 19 amino acids. V dropped 6 bases and J dropped 4; count of bases not matched to a gene: 20.

The count of this clone is one. The chain is built from TRBV28 and TRBJ1-1, with 7 bases lining up with TRBD1. Germline trimming cut 9 bases from V and 1 base from J; bases unmatched to any gene: 11. The germline V gene encodes CDR1 MDHEN and CDR2 SYDVKM. The CDR3 is 15 residues long. The CDR3 loop is CASSPGGSSNTEAFF. In nucleotides, the CDR3 is TGTGCCAGTTCGCCAGGGGGGAGTTCGAACACTGAAGCTTTCTTT.

The chain combines TRBV7-9 with TRBJ1-6, with 7 bases lining up with TRBD1. This CDR3 is 16 amino acids long. Germline CDR1 and CDR2: SEHNR and FQNEAQ (reference sequence). The V segment lost 0 bases and the J segment 7 bases; nucleotides outside the gene matches: 6. The CDR3, as DNA: TGTGCCAGCAGCTTAGCGACAGGGCCGGGGAATTCACCCCTCCACTTT. Translation: CASSLATGPGNSPLHF.

This chain links TRBV15 with TRBJ2-4, with 10 nucleotides matching TRBD2. The CDR3 is 19 residues long. Trimming took 2 bases from V and 0 from J; bases not matched to a gene: 10. Germline V gene data show CDR1 as LNHNV and CDR2 as YYDKDF (reference sequence). CDR3 region: CATSRSLAGATLAKNIQYF. In nucleotides, the CDR3 is TGTGCCACCAGCAGATCCCTAGCGGGGGCCACCCTAGCCAAAAACATTCAGTACTTC.

This clone appeared a single time. V and J are TRBV5-5 and TRBJ2-3, with 9 bases lining up with TRBD2. The CDR3 consists of 15 residues. The V segment lost 4 bases and the J segment 4 bases; nucleotides outside the gene matches: 7. Germline CDR1 reads SGHKS; CDR2 reads YYEKEE (reference sequence). CDR3 sequence (DNA): TGTGCCAGCAGCCATCAAAGCGGGAGGCCAGATACGCAGTATTTT. It translates to CASSHQSGRPDTQYF.

This chain joins TRBV18 and TRBJ2-7; 10 nucleotides agree with TRBD1. This CDR3 comprises 15 residues. CDR1 KGHSH and CDR2 LQKENI come from the germline V gene. The V gene end was trimmed by 4 bases and the J gene end by 2 bases; junction bases not matched to a gene: 5. The CDR3 sequence is CASSLLTGGPYEQYF. The CDR3 DNA follows: TGTGCCAGCTCACTCTTGACAGGGGGCCCCTACGAGCAGTACTTC.

J is TRBJ2-4 and V is TRBV7-2, with a tentative D call TRBD1 (6 bases). The CDR3 has 12 amino acids. Germline CDR1 reads SGHTA; CDR2 reads FQGNSA. V lost 1 base and J 12 bases, leaving 10 bases between the germline ends. CDR3 sequence reads: CASSLVGGTQYF. Written as DNA, the CDR3 is TGTGCCAGCAGCTTAGTAGGGGGAACTCAGTACTTC.

The chain links TRBV25-1 to TRBJ2-2, with a tentative D call TRBD1 (5 bases). Germline values: CDR1 MGHDK, CDR2 SYGVNS. V lost 5 bases and J lost 6, with 16 bases in between. The CDR3 totals 15 residues. CDR3 region: CASSRPRAGSGELFF. The CDR3 region has the DNA TGTGCCAGCAGTAGACCCCGGGCAGGGTCCGGGGAGCTGTTTTTT.

This chain joins TRBV14 and TRBJ2-7, with 10 bases fitting TRBD1. The junction had 5 bases not matched to a gene; V was cut back by 2 bases and J by 4 bases. This CDR3 is 15 amino acids long. CDR1 and CDR2 from the germline V gene are SGHDN and FVKESK. CDR3 bases: TGTGCCAGCAGCCAACCGGACAGGGGGAATTACGAGCAGTACTTC. Translated: CASSQPDRGNYEQYF.

As regards this clone: Different DNA sequences within this sample yield the same CDR3. The CDR3 protein is CASSPQGAYGYTF. CDR3 DNA: TGTGCCAGCTCACCACAGGGGGCATATGGCTACACCTTC. V usage is TRBV18 and J usage is TRBJ1-2; TRBD1 aligns across 7 bases. Germline CDR1 reads KGHSH; CDR2 reads LQKENI. The CDR3 contains 13 residues. The J segment lost 5 bases and the V segment lost 1 base, leaving 1 base of the junction unmatched.

The rearrangement links TRBV25-1 to TRBJ1-4, with no clear D. Germline V gene lookup returns CDR1 MGHDK and CDR2 SYGVNS. There are 15 residues in the CDR3. Trimming shortened V by 3 bases and J by 0 bases, and 8 bases separated the two germline ends. CDR3 region: CASSDRRATNEKLFF. In DNA, the CDR3 is TGTGCCAGCAGTGACCGAAGAGCAACTAATGAAAAACTGTTTTTT.

The sample holds one count of this clone. The chain has TRBV6-2 or TRBV6-3 and TRBJ1-1, with D perhaps matching TRBD1 (6 bases). Trimming took 6 bases from V and 9 from J, leaving 17 bases between them. This CDR3 is 13 amino acids long. Germline loops: CDR1 MNHEY, CDR2 SVGEGT. The CDR3 region is CASSSDLGQKAFF. The CDR3 DNA follows: TGTGCCAGCAGCTCGGATTTGGGACAAAAAGCTTTCTTT.

The J gene is TRBJ2-7, the V gene TRBV27, with D possibly TRBD2 on 5 matching bases. CDR1 is MNHEY and CDR2 is SMNVEV in the germline V gene (reference sequence). This CDR3 is built from 13 residues. Trimming cost V 3 bases and J 2 bases, with 8 bases left between them. Written as DNA, the CDR3 is TGTGCCAGCAGTTTGAGGGAGACCTACGAGCAGTACTTC. Translated: CASSLRETYEQYF.

Concerning this clone: The junction departs from germline at one end; a sequencing error may be responsible. In DNA, the CDR3 is TGTGCCAGCACTTTATACCGGGGTCTTATAGGGAGTGAGCAGTTCTTC. Protein: CASTLYRGLIGSEQFF. This sequence joins TRBV27 and TRBJ2-1; tentatively, D is TRBD2 (5 bases). This CDR3 spans 16 amino acids. CDR1 MNHEY and CDR2 SMNVEV come from the germline V gene (reference sequence).

This CDR3 is CASSFIHNTGELFF. The CDR3 DNA sequence: TGTGCCAGCAGCTTCATCCATAACACCGGGGAGCTGTTTTTT. The rearrangement joins TRBV5-4 to TRBJ2-2, with unresolved D. The germline gives CDR1 SGHNT, CDR2 YYREEE (reference sequence). The CDR3 loop spans 14 amino acids. Trimming shortened V by 2 bases and J by 2 bases, and 7 bases separated the two germline ends.

The chain combines TRBV7-9 with TRBJ2-1, with 7 bases aligning to TRBD2. Germline loops: CDR1 SEHNR, CDR2 FQNEAQ (reference sequence). This CDR3 has 15 residues. V gave up 0 bases and J gave up 9 bases; unmatched junction bases: 8. CDR3 DNA: TGTGCCAGCAGCTTAGCATCCTTGACTAGCACTGAGCAGTTCTTC. Its protein is CASSLASLTSTEQFF. The full variable domain, completed using reference TRBV7-9 and TRBJ2-1, is DTGVSQNPRHKITKRGQNVTFRCDPISEHNRLYWYRQTLGQGPEFLTYFQNEAQLEKSRLLSDRFSAERPKGSFSTLEIQRTEQGDSAMYLCASSLASLTSTEQFFGPGTRLTVL.

The sample holds a few counts of this clone. This chain links TRBV27 with TRBJ2-7; D is possibly TRBD1 (6 bases). The V gene's germline CDR1 is MNHEY and CDR2 SMNVEV (reference sequence). The V end was cut by 6 bases, the J end by 3 bases, with 18 bases between. The CDR3 consists of 15 residues. The CDR3 DNA sequence: TGTGCCAGCAGACTTAGGTGGGACACAGACTACGAGCAGTACTTC. It specifies CASRLRWDTDYEQYF.

A single count supports this clone. CDR3 nucleotide sequence: TGCGCCAGCAGCCCCCCTTCGACTAGCGGGAGCACAGATACGCAGTATTTT. It encodes CASSPPSTSGSTDTQYF. This rearrangement joins TRBV5-1 to TRBJ2-3; TRBD2 matches 10 bases. The CDR3 covers 17 residues. From germline, CDR1 is SGHRS and CDR2 YFSETQ. V was clipped by 4 bases and J by 0 bases; unmatched bases: 8.

J is TRBJ2-5 and V is TRBV5-8; 12 nucleotides match TRBD1. V shed 4 bases, J shed 5 bases, and the junction held 9 bases outside the gene matches. This CDR3 has 16 amino acids. From germline, CDR1 is SGHTS and CDR2 YDEGEE. This CDR3 reads CASSRRDRGRGETQYF. The CDR3 nucleotides read TGTGCCAGCAGCAGGAGGGACAGGGGGCGCGGGGAGACCCAGTACTTC. Combining the CDR3 with reference TRBV5-8 and TRBJ2-5 gives the whole variable domain EAGVTQSPTHLIKTRGQQATLRCSPISGHTSVYWYQQALGLGLQFLLWYDEGEERNRGNFPPRFSGRQFPNYSSELNVNALELEDSALYLCASSRRDRGRGETQYFGPGTRLLVL.

The chain has TRBV12-3 or TRBV12-4 and TRBJ1-2; possible D gene TRBD1, 5 bases. The length of the CDR3 is 13 residues. Trimming removed 2 bases from V and 8 bases from J, with 12 bases in between. CDR3 protein: CASSLRGEGGYTF. The DNA of the CDR3 is TGTGCCAGCAGTTTACGGGGGGAGGGAGGCTACACCTTC.

Only a few counts were recorded for this clone. This sequence joins TRBV2 and TRBJ1-2; the D gene is possibly TRBD1 (5 bases). Trimming took off 4 bases at V and 2 bases at J, with 8 bases between the two ends. Germline V lookup: CDR1 SNHLY, CDR2 FYNNEI. The CDR3 totals 13 residues. The CDR3 here is CASSGQGNYGYTF. The CDR3 bases are TGTGCCAGCAGTGGTCAGGGCAACTATGGCTACACCTTC.

The chain links TRBV6-5 to TRBJ2-1; TRBD1 might be the D (6 bases). Trimming shortened V by 8 bases and J by 10 bases, and 12 bases separated the two germline ends. Germline V gene sequence: CDR1 MNHEY, CDR2 SVGAGI. CDR3 length: 11 amino acids. Here the CDR3 reads CASYWGREQFF. The CDR3, as DNA: TGTGCCAGCTACTGGGGGCGGGAGCAGTTCTTC.

The sample holds one count of this clone. The rearrangement uses TRBV6-6 and TRBJ2-1; 12 nucleotides align to TRBD1. Per the germline V gene, CDR1 is MNHNY and CDR2 is SVGAGI (reference sequence). V was clipped by 10 bases and J by 9 bases; unmatched bases: 7. The CDR3 length is 13 residues. The chain's CDR3 is CATTGTGGIEQFF. CDR3 DNA: TGTGCCACGACCGGGACAGGGGGCATTGAGCAGTTCTTC.

The gene calls are TRBV18 and TRBJ1-1; 8 bases are shared with TRBD1. The germline gives CDR1 KGHSH, CDR2 LQKENI. V lost 3 bases and J lost 1; bases outside the gene matches: 7. The CDR3 sequence is 16 residues long. This chain's CDR3 is CASSPTTGTGNTEAFF. In DNA form, the CDR3 reads TGTGCCAGCTCACCCACCACCGGGACAGGGAACACTGAAGCTTTCTTT.